These 20 T cell receptor beta chains originate from one sample sequenced in a study of siplizumab effects on memory and regulatory T cells. Data came from immunoSEQ multiplex PCR; TCRdb stores just in-frame clones and leaves some out. Of fewer than 120,000 clones detected, roughly 92% appear once; the ten largest clones hold 1.3%. Sample: CD4+ T cells sorted from blood. Receptors originate from a human donor in good health.

The J gene is TRBJ1-5, the V gene TRBV5-6; 8 bases are a match to TRBD1. This CDR3 contains 15 residues. With V trimmed by 4 bases and J by 6 bases, 9 bases remained unmatched. Germline V gene data show CDR1 as SGHDT and CDR2 as YYEEEE. DNA for the CDR3: TGTGCCAGCAGCGGCACCGGGACAGGAGGTCAGCCCCAGCATTTT. Encoded protein: CASSGTGTGGQPQHF.

The V and J genes are TRBV29-1 and TRBJ1-2; D remains unclear. Trimming shortened V by 4 bases and J by 8 bases, and 8 bases separated the two germline ends. Germline V gene sequence: CDR1 SQVTM, CDR2 ANQGSEA. This CDR3 has 10 residues. Written as DNA, the CDR3 is TGCAGCGTTGGCTCCGGAGGCTACACCTTC. Encoded protein: CSVGSGGYTF.

This clone appeared a single time. The gene calls are TRBV7-2 and TRBJ2-1; 8 nucleotides align to TRBD1. The CDR3 sequence is 16 residues long. Losses at the gene ends were 1 base for V and 6 bases for J; bases not matched to a gene: 8. Germline loops: CDR1 SGHTA, CDR2 FQGNSA. The CDR3 DNA follows: TGTGCCAGCAGCTTAGGATGGCAGGGGGCGATCAATGAGCAGTTCTTC. Translated: CASSLGWQGAINEQFF. The variable domain in full, completed from reference TRBV7-2 and TRBJ2-1, reads GAGVSQSPSNKVTEKGKDVELRCDPISGHTALYWYRQSLGQGLEFLIYFQGNSAPDKSGLPSDRFSAERTGGSVSTLTIQRTQQEDSAVYLCASSLGWQGAINEQFFGPGTRLTVL.

The J gene is TRBJ1-3, the V gene TRBV18; no definite D call. V lost 1 base, J lost 0 bases, and 16 bases lay in between. Germline loops: CDR1 KGHSH, CDR2 LQKENI. The CDR3 loop spans 18 amino acids. The CDR3, as DNA: TGTGCCAGCTCACCACGCGTCAAGATGCCACTCTCTGGAAACACCATATATTTT. This gives the protein CASSPRVKMPLSGNTIYF.

This clone was picked up a small number of times. The rearrangement uses TRBV5-1 and TRBJ1-6; perhaps TRBD1 as D (5 bases). CDR3 length: 15 amino acids. With 4 bases removed from V and 3 bases from J, the gap between germline ends came to 11 bases. Germline V gene data show CDR1 as SGHRS and CDR2 as YFSETQ. The CDR3 reads CASSRQTGYNSPLHF. CDR3 in DNA: TGCGCCAGCAGCCGACAGACCGGCTATAATTCACCCCTCCACTTT.

With respect to this clone: This CDR3 is also generated by other DNA sequences in the sample. V and J are TRBV6-5 and TRBJ1-5; D remains unclear. V lost 4 bases and J lost 3, with 7 bases in between. Per the germline V gene, CDR1 is MNHEY and CDR2 is SVGAGI. The CDR3 runs to 13 residues. The CDR3 sequence is CASSSQNNQPQHF. CDR3 bases: TGTGCCAGCAGTTCACAGAACAATCAGCCCCAGCATTTT.

The chain combines TRBV6-5 with TRBJ2-5, with a possible D match to TRBD2 (7 bases). V dropped 2 bases and J dropped 4 bases, with 14 bases sitting between them. The CDR3 covers 15 residues. Germline V lookup: CDR1 MNHEY, CDR2 SVGAGI. CDR3 loop: CASSYQSGGAETQYF. As DNA, the CDR3 is TGTGCCAGCAGTTACCAAAGTGGGGGGGCAGAGACCCAGTACTTC.

The V call is TRBV2, the J call TRBJ2-2; 8 bases map to TRBD1. This CDR3 has 15 amino acids. Looked up from germline, CDR1 is SNHLY and CDR2 is FYNNEI. V lost 6 bases, J lost 3 bases, and 6 bases stayed unmatched. The CDR3 sequence is CASRFQGADTGELFF. The CDR3 DNA reads as TGTGCCAGCAGGTTTCAGGGGGCCGACACCGGGGAGCTGTTTTTT.

This chain connects TRBV19 to TRBJ1-2, with D tentatively TRBD1 (5 bases). This CDR3 has 12 amino acids. Trimming left V 7 bases short and J 5 bases short, with 11 bases between. The germline gives CDR1 LNHDA, CDR2 SQIVND (reference sequence). The CDR3 loop is CASNPGKYGYTF. CDR3 bases: TGTGCCAGTAACCCAGGGAAGTATGGCTACACCTTC.

V gene TRBV19 combines with J gene TRBJ1-1; no reliable D call. The CDR3 contains 15 residues. Trimming pared 7 bases from V and 3 bases from J, leaving 18 bases between. CDR1 is LNHDA and CDR2 is SQIVND in the germline V gene (reference sequence). CDR3 sequence (DNA): TGTGCCAGTAAGGTTGGCGCCAACCCGTACACTGAAGCTTTCTTT. This sequence encodes CASKVGANPYTEAFF.

The chain recombines TRBV7-9 with TRBJ2-1; weak D call: TRBD2 (7 bases). V dropped 1 base and J dropped 14 bases, with 12 bases sitting between them. There are 12 residues in the CDR3. The germline gives CDR1 SEHNR, CDR2 FQNEAQ (reference sequence). CDR3 sequence: CASSLEGGLEFF. CDR3 in DNA: TGTGCCAGCAGCTTAGAGGGGGGGTTGGAGTTCTTC.

The chain is built from TRBV7-3 and TRBJ2-7, with 9 nucleotides matching TRBD1. The CDR3 runs 15 residues. The germline V gene has CDR1 SGHTA and CDR2 FQGTGA. V trimming: 5 bases; J trimming: 0 bases; junction bases outside the gene matches: 5. The CDR3: CASSAGQGSSYEQYF. DNA of the CDR3: TGTGCCAGCAGCGCCGGACAGGGGAGCTCCTACGAGCAGTACTTC.

The V call is TRBV25-1, the J call TRBJ2-1; TRBD2 agrees at 10 bases. Germline V lookup: CDR1 MGHDK, CDR2 SYGVNS. This CDR3 has 15 amino acids. Trimming took 8 bases from V and 8 from J; bases not matched to a gene: 12. In DNA form, the CDR3 reads TGTGCCAGCGGCCCCGGGGGGACTAGCGTTCATGAGCAGTTCTTC. Protein product: CASGPGGTSVHEQFF.

The chain employs TRBV25-1 and TRBJ1-2; D is unclear. The CDR3 runs 13 residues. The germline gives CDR1 MGHDK, CDR2 SYGVNS. V was pared by 8 bases and J by 2 bases, with 12 bases between. The CDR3 DNA follows: TGTGCCAGCTTCAGTGACTACAACTATGGCTACACCTTC. Translating gives CASFSDYNYGYTF.

V and J are TRBV2 and TRBJ1-5; tentatively, D is TRBD1 (5 bases). The CDR3 spans 11 residues. CDR1 is SNHLY, CDR2 FYNNEI, per germline. V shed 6 bases and J shed 8 bases, with 8 bases lying between them. The DNA of the CDR3 is TGTGCCAGCAGAGGGGAAAAGCCCCAGCATTTT. As protein: CASRGEKPQHF.

V is TRBV6-5 and J is TRBJ1-1, with D perhaps matching TRBD1 (6 bases). From germline, CDR1 is MNHEY and CDR2 SVGAGI. V was pared by 6 bases and J by 6 bases, with 14 bases between. The CDR3 has 13 residues. CDR3 bases: TGTGCCAGCAGACTACAGGGTGGAGCTGAAGCTTTCTTT. Protein sequence: CASRLQGGAEAFF.

The chain combines TRBV10-3 with TRBJ2-7; 9 nucleotides match TRBD1. The CDR3 extends over 14 amino acids. Unmatched junction bases numbered 7, after V lost 6 bases and J lost 4 bases. Germline V gene sequence: CDR1 ENHRY, CDR2 SYGVKD. In DNA, the CDR3 is TGTGCCATCAGAACGGACAGGGGAAGTTACGAGCAGTACTTC. Translated: CAIRTDRGSYEQYF.

Comments on this clone: Other DNA sequences within the sample encode an identical CDR3. The rearrangement links TRBV6-1 to TRBJ1-2; D remains ambiguous. The CDR3 loop spans 12 amino acids. CDR1 MNHNS and CDR2 SASEGT come from the germline V gene. V lost 2 bases, J lost 5 bases, and 6 bases lay in between. The CDR3 region is CASSEKGYGYTF. The CDR3 bases are TGTGCCAGCAGTGAAAAGGGTTATGGCTACACCTTC.

The chain links TRBV19 to TRBJ2-1, with 9 bases fitting TRBD1. The CDR3 is 15 amino acids. Germline V gene sequence: CDR1 LNHDA, CDR2 SQIVND (reference sequence). The ends lost 8 bases at V and 8 bases at J; junction bases unmatched: 13. The CDR3 DNA sequence: TGTGCCAGTTCCCTCGGGACAGGGAGGGGCCATGAGCAGTTCTTC. It codes for CASSLGTGRGHEQFF.

The chain employs TRBV7-8 and TRBJ2-7; D could derive from TRBD1 or TRBD2 (6 bases each). Germline CDR1 is SGHVS and CDR2 is FQNEAQ. Deletions cut 3 bases from V and 4 bases from J, with 13 bases between. This CDR3 has 14 amino acids. This CDR3 reads CASSLGGRGYEQYF. The CDR3 nucleotides are TGTGCCAGCAGCTTGGGGGGCAGGGGATACGAGCAGTACTTC.